The clone carrying this T cell receptor (beta chain) occurred once. This entry comes from a study of T cell clonotyping in hematopoietic cell transplantation. Using immunoSEQ multiplex PCR, the repertoire was profiled, and TCRdb retains in-frame clones only, with some absent. Found here are roughly 40,000 clones, 95% of them singletons; the top ten hold nearly 0.95%. The CDR3 spans 16 residues. V was clipped by 1 base and J by 7 bases, with 16 bases between them. Germline loops: CDR1 MGHRA, CDR2 YSYEKL. This receptor was identified in a man aged 30-40 years in good health. Some clones in this sample may be carry-over from other donors' samples. V usage is TRBV4-1 and J usage is TRBJ1-4; TRBD1 might be the D (5 bases). Sample: peripheral blood mononuclear cells. The CDR3 sequence: CASSQGRAQGREKLFF. The CDR3 DNA sequence: TGCGCCAGCAGCCAAGGAAGGGCCCAGGGCCGTGAAAAACTGTTTTTT.